The text below deals with one TCR beta chain. Its specificity is not known. TCRdb independently ran MiXCR on the reads; one entry per CDR3 protein. The sample lists approximately 300,000 distinct CDR3 sequences; around 29% were seen once. These data belong to a study of T cell repertoires in cytomegalovirus infection. Study-wide background: Public TCR beta signatures were indicative of both CMV infection and a matching HLA type.

Study conclusions and caveats: CMV-specific HLA-C-restricted TCR beta clonotypes dominated the ex vivo response. The cumulative frequency of public TCR beta families identified carriers of CMV plus the relevant HLA.

The TCR was taken from a human donor in good health (CMV status not recorded). Some clones in this sample may be carry-over from other donors' samples. The sequencing used cultured PBMCs, collected from culture after CMV antigen stimulation.

CDR3 in DNA: TGCGCCAGCAGCCCCCAGGTAGCGGGAGGGCCTGCCCAAGAGACCCAGTACTTC. It is translated as CASSPQVAGGPAQETQYF. The chain combines TRBV4-1 with TRBJ2-5; 11 bases are shared with TRBD2. Germline-derived CDR1 and CDR2 are MGHRA and YSYEKL. V shed 4 bases and J 1 base; nucleotides not matched to a gene: 11. This CDR3 comprises 18 residues.